Reported below is one T cell receptor beta chain. The data were obtained in a study of cytomegalovirus exposure and HLA in healthy donors. CDR1 and CDR2 from the germline V gene are MNHEY and SVGAGI. Trimming at V came to 0 bases and at J to 7 bases, leaving 5 bases not matched to a gene. The CDR3 is made up of 15 amino acids. 13 Jbeta primers and 60 Vbeta primers were used for the PCR. TCRdb's table, derived via immunoSEQ multiplex PCR, lists solely in-frame clones and lacks some. The repertoire has about 61,000 clones, roughly nine tenths of them found once; the top ten carry 1.5%. The TCR was taken from a man aged 25-45 years in good health and CMV-seropositive. This chain connects TRBV6-5 to TRBJ2-1, with TRBD2 matching over 8 bases. The sequencing input was PBMCs. The chain's CDR3 is CASSYSTGGPNEQFF. The CDR3, as DNA: TGTGCCAGCAGTTACTCGACGGGAGGGCCGAATGAGCAGTTCTTC.